Listed below are T cell receptor beta chains from one sample, sequenced in a study of cytomegalovirus exposure and HLA in healthy donors. Sequenced by immunoSEQ multiplex PCR; TCRdb stores in-frame clones only, minus some. The data hold approximately 200,000 clones, with approximately 80% observed a single time. Sequenced sample: PBMCs. The origin of the receptors is a man between 18 and 35 years old in good health and CMV-seropositive. The CDR3 runs from the conserved cysteine through the conserved F or W. A D gene is named only where the DNA matches it firmly. The listing skips clone size in some rows; elsewhere it reads once, few, many or a size class.

j_call | v_call | clone_size | d_call | cdr3_aa | cdr3_nt
TRBJ1-3 | TRBV7-9 | . | TRBD1 | CASSASGTGGFGNTIYF | TGTGCCAGCAGCGCCTCCGGGACAGGGGGTTTCGGAAACACCATATATTTT
TRBJ2-7 | TRBV7-6 | once | TRBD1 | CASSPSLWDRGPKSRNYEQYF | TGTGCCAGCAGCCCCAGCCTGTGGGACAGGGGGCCCAAGTCCCGAAACTACGAGCAGTACTTC
TRBJ1-2 | TRBV4-2 | . | TRBD1 | CASSHAETDRGGSYGYTF | TGTGCCAGCAGCCACGCGGAAACCGACAGGGGCGGCAGCTATGGCTACACCTTC
TRBJ1-5 | TRBV4-2 | . | . | CASSQERPGGGEPQHF | TGTGCCAGCAGCCAAGAACGCCCCGGGGGAGGGGAGCCCCAGCATTTT
TRBJ1-2 | TRBV6-5 | . | . | CASSYSFRVVNGYTF | TGTGCCAGCAGTTACTCGTTCCGGGTCGTCAATGGCTACACCTTC
TRBJ2-7 | TRBV10-3 | . | . | CAISEGGREQYF | TGTGCCATCAGTGAGGGGGGGAGGGAGCAGTACTTC
TRBJ2-7 | TRBV9 | . | . | CASSLGEGDSYEQYF | TGTGCCAGCAGCTTAGGGGAGGGGGATAGTTACGAGCAGTACTTC
TRBJ2-7 | TRBV9 | . | TRBD1 | CASSVAEGGLYEQYF | TGTGCCAGCAGCGTAGCGGAAGGGGGCTTATACGAGCAGTACTTC
TRBJ2-5 | TRBV6-5 | . | TRBD2 | CASSPGTSVETQYF | TGTGCCAGCAGTCCCGGGACTAGCGTAGAGACCCAGTACTTC
TRBJ2-1 | TRBV7-8 | . | . | CASSSLQNEQFF | TGTGCCAGCAGCTCGTTACAAAATGAGCAGTTCTTC
TRBJ2-2 | TRBV2 | . | TRBD2 | CASTRLAGGTGELFF | TGTGCCAGCACCAGATTAGCGGGAGGCACCGGGGAGCTGTTTTTT
TRBJ1-2 | TRBV29-1 | . | TRBD1 | CSVEDPDRTALGYGYTF | TGCAGCGTTGAAGATCCGGACAGGACTGCGCTGGGCTATGGCTACACCTTC
TRBJ2-1 | TRBV20-1 | . | TRBD2 | CSAPSGQEQFF | TGCAGTGCCCCTAGCGGGCAGGAGCAGTTCTTC
TRBJ2-3 | TRBV6-1 | . | TRBD1 | CASSRQGSTDTQYF | TGTGCCAGCAGTCGACAGGGGAGCACAGATACGCAGTATTTT
TRBJ2-3 | TRBV2 | once | TRBD2 | CASKRTSGKTSTDTQYF | TGTGCCAGCAAAAGGACTAGCGGAAAGACTAGCACAGATACGCAGTATTTT
TRBJ2-7 | TRBV4-2 | few | . | CASSQDVSRDSIYEQYF | TGTGCCAGCAGCCAAGATGTCTCCCGTGACTCGATATACGAGCAGTACTTC
TRBJ2-7 | TRBV9 | . | TRBD1 | CASSPTGAEQYF | TGTGCCAGCAGTCCTACAGGGGCCGAGCAGTACTTC
TRBJ1-1 | TRBV11-2 | . | . | CASSSGTPNTEAFF | TGTGCCAGCAGCTCGGGGACACCGAACACTGAAGCTTTCTTT
TRBJ2-7 | TRBV4-3 | . | TRBD1 | CASSQDTLTGRQYF | TGCGCCAGCAGCCAAGATACCTTGACAGGGAGGCAGTACTTC
TRBJ1-5 | TRBV28 | . | . | CASTPVEGDQPQHF | TGTGCCAGCACCCCGGTAGAGGGTGATCAGCCCCAGCATTTT
TRBJ1-2 | TRBV19 | . | . | CASQDTDYGYTF | TGTGCCAGTCAAGACACGGACTATGGCTACACCTTC
TRBJ2-1 | TRBV4-1 | . | TRBD2 | CASSQGPRTSGRSSYNEQFF | TGCGCCAGCAGCCAAGGTCCTCGGACTAGCGGGAGAAGCTCCTACAATGAGCAGTTCTTC
TRBJ1-2 | TRBV27 | . | . | CASSLRQHYGYTF | TGTGCCAGCAGTTTAAGACAGCACTATGGCTACACCTTC
TRBJ1-2 | TRBV5-4 | few | . | CASSLLAYGYTF | TGTGCCAGCAGCTTGTTGGCCTATGGCTACACCTTC
TRBJ1-2 | TRBV27 | once | TRBD1 | CASAPGGPNYGYTF | TGTGCCAGCGCCCCAGGGGGGCCTAACTATGGCTACACCTTC
TRBJ1-1 | TRBV27 | . | . | CASSFGGQSPMNTEAFF | TGTGCCAGCAGTTTTGGCGGACAGTCCCCAATGAACACTGAAGCTTTCTTT
TRBJ1-5 | TRBV19 | . | TRBD1 | CAPTGVDNQPQHF | TGTGCCCCTACAGGGGTGGACAATCAGCCCCAGCATTTT
TRBJ2-7 | TRBV5-4 | . | TRBD1 | CASSFQDRVHEQYF | TGTGCCAGCAGCTTCCAGGACAGGGTACACGAGCAGTACTTC
TRBJ2-7 | TRBV6-6 | . | TRBD1 | CASGDSSYEQYF | TGTGCCAGTGGGGACAGCTCCTACGAGCAGTACTTC
TRBJ1-2 | TRBV28 | once | . | CASKQNYGYTF | TGTGCCAGTAAACAGAACTATGGCTACACCTTC
TRBJ2-6 | TRBV7-6 | . | . | CASSLALGSGHLSGANVLTF | TGTGCCAGCAGCTTAGCGCTCGGATCGGGACACCTCTCTGGGGCCAACGTCCTGACTTTC
TRBJ2-2 | TRBV7-2 | . | TRBD1 | CASSFDRAKLFF | TGTGCCAGCAGCTTCGACAGGGCTAAGCTGTTTTTT
TRBJ2-7 | TRBV9 | . | TRBD1 | CASSVDTGANEQYF | TGTGCCAGCAGCGTAGACACAGGGGCTAACGAGCAGTACTTC
TRBJ2-5 | TRBV13 | . | TRBD2 | CASSFIGRGEETQYF | TGTGCCAGCAGCTTTATCGGGAGGGGAGAAGAGACCCAGTACTTC
TRBJ2-1 | TRBV7-8 | once | . | CASSSRETSYNEQFF | TGTGCCAGCAGCTCCCGCGAGACTAGTTACAATGAGCAGTTCTTC
TRBJ2-1 | TRBV28 | . | . | CASSLYSAGGANEQFF | TGTGCCAGCAGTTTATACTCAGCGGGTGGGGCCAATGAGCAGTTCTTC
TRBJ2-7 | TRBV7-6 | . | TRBD1 | CASSSRQGADEQYF | TGTGCCAGCAGCTCCCGACAGGGGGCTGACGAGCAGTACTTC
TRBJ2-1 | TRBV2 | . | TRBD2 | CASSEATGGREQFF | TGTGCCAGCAGTGAAGCTACGGGGGGGCGTGAGCAGTTCTTC
TRBJ2-1 | TRBV7-9 | . | . | CASSSPVGQYNEQFF | TGTGCCAGCAGCTCCCCGGTGGGGCAATACAATGAGCAGTTCTTC
TRBJ2-1 | TRBV6-1 | . | TRBD2 | CASSVTGTSGIGEQFF | TGTGCCAGCAGTGTAACCGGGACTAGCGGGATTGGTGAGCAGTTCTTC
TRBJ2-7 | TRBV6-5 | . | . | CASSATATYEQYF | TGTGCCAGCAGCGCGACAGCGACCTACGAGCAGTACTTC
TRBJ1-2 | TRBV7-9 | . | TRBD1 | CASSAQGASGYTF | TGTGCCAGCAGCGCCCAGGGGGCGAGTGGCTACACCTTC
TRBJ2-7 | TRBV27 | few | . | CASSLGAYEQYF | TGTGCCAGCAGCCTGGGAGCCTACGAGCAGTACTTC
TRBJ2-2 | TRBV6-1 | . | . | CASKTGREAGELFF | TGTGCCAGCAAGACGGGCAGGGAAGCCGGGGAGCTGTTTTTT
TRBJ2-1 | TRBV19 | . | . | CASSLGATVSYNEQFF | TGTGCCAGTAGTCTGGGGGCGACGGTTTCCTACAATGAGCAGTTCTTC
TRBJ1-1 | TRBV7-9 | . | . | CASSSGPYMNTEAFF | TGTGCCAGCAGCTCTGGGCCTTACATGAACACTGAAGCTTTCTTT
TRBJ2-3 | TRBV28 | . | TRBD1 | CASRSNLGGTQYF | TGTGCCAGCAGGTCCAATCTAGGGGGCACGCAGTATTTT
TRBJ2-2 | TRBV6-4 | . | . | CASRGASGELFF | TGTGCCAGCAGGGGGGCAAGCGGGGAGCTGTTTTTT
TRBJ2-7 | TRBV15 | . | . | CATSREKGPGTPMNTYEQYF | TGTGCCACCAGCAGAGAGAAAGGTCCTGGGACACCCATGAACACCTACGAGCAGTACTTC
TRBJ2-7 | TRBV19 | . | TRBD2 | CASSILPSGAYEQYF | TGTGCCAGTAGTATTTTGCCTAGCGGAGCCTACGAGCAGTACTTC
TRBJ1-2 | TRBV6-5 | few | . | CASRPTGSGGYTF | TGTGCCAGCAGACCCACAGGGAGCGGTGGCTACACCTTC
TRBJ2-5 | TRBV6-5 | . | . | CASSLRELETQYF | TGTGCCAGCAGTTTGAGGGAGTTAGAGACCCAGTACTTC
TRBJ1-4 | TRBV4-1 | . | TRBD1 | CASSYTPGGESQATNEKLFF | TGCGCCAGCAGCTACACTCCAGGGGGCGAATCTCAGGCAACTAATGAAAAACTGTTTTTT